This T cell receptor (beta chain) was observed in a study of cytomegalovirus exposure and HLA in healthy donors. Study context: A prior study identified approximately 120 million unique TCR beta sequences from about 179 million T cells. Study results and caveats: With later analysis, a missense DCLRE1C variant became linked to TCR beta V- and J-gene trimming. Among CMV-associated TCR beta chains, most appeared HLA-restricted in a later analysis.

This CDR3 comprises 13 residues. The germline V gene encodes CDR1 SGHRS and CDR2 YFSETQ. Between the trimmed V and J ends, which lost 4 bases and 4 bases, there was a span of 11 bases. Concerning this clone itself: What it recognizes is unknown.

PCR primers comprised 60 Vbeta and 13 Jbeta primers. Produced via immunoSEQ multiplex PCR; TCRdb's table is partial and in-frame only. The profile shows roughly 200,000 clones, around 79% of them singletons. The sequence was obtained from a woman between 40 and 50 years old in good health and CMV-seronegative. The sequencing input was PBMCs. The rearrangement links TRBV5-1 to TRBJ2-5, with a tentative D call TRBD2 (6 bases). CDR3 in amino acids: CASSAIGGETQYF. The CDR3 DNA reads TGCGCCAGCAGCGCAATCGGGGGAGAGACCCAGTACTTC.